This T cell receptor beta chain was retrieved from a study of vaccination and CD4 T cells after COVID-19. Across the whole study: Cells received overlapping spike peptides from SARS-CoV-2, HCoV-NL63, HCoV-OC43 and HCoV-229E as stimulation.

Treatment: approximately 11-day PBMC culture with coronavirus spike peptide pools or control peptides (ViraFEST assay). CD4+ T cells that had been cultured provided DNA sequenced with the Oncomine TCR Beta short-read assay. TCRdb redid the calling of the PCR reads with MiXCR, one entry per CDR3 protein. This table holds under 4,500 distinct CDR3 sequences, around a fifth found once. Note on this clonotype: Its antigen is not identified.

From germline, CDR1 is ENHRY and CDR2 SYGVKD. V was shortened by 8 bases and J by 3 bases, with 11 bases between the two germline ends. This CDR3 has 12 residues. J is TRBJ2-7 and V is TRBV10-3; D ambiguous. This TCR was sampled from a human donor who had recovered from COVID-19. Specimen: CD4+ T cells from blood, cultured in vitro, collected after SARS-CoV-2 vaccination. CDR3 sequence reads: CAISGRFYEQYF. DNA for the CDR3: TGTGCCATCTCTGGACGGTTCTACGAGCAGTACTTC.